The clone carrying this T cell receptor beta chain was detected many times. Specified time point: persistent/refractory GD, antithyroid drugs over 5 years with positive TRAb. Extracted RNA from PBMCs served as the source of the TCR library. Those enrolled as patients came out of an endocrinology department in Xi'an, China. This record comes from a study of regulatory T cells in long-lasting Graves disease. V shed 5 bases and J shed 4 bases, with 18 bases lying between them. The CDR3 has 15 amino acids. CDR1 is DFQATT, CDR2 SNEGSKA, per germline (reference sequence). The authors built TCR beta libraries using iRepertoire HTBI primers and Arm-PCR of CDR3 regions. TCRdb independently ran MiXCR on the multiplex PCR reads; one entry per CDR3 protein. The sample comprises 250,000 to 300,000 distinct CDR3 sequences, under 25% of which are singletons, and 56% rests with the top ten.

The sequence came from a female donor with Graves disease. V usage is TRBV20-1 and J usage is TRBJ1-5; D may be TRBD1 (6 bases). The source material was peripheral blood mononuclear cells (PBMCs), sampled when the disease was refractory, from a patient treated with antithyroid drugs. The DNA of the CDR3 is TGCAGTGCTCGCAGGGGCCACAGTGAGAATCAGCCCCAGCATTTT. Protein: CSARRGHSENQPQHF.